These 3 T cell receptor beta chains were all obtained from the same sample, sequenced in a study of beta chain features in type 1 diabetes. Overall study findings and caveats: Type 1 diabetes patients showed a moderate but significant shortening of TCRB CDR3s in all four CD4+ subsets.

Isolated RNA was reverse transcribed in full, so expressed TCRB transcripts were sequenced. Sequencing used immunoSEQ multiplex PCR; TCRdb keeps in-frame clones, though not all of them. This sample carries 350,000 to 400,000 clones, roughly 12% of them seen once, and the ten largest clones take around 0.01%. These TCRs are of unknown antigen specificity. Specimen: naive CD4+ T cells from blood. Receptors were obtained from a woman between 18 and 30 years old with type 1 diabetes.

This chain joins TRBV9 and TRBJ2-7, with 14 bases fitting TRBD2. V gave up 4 bases and J gave up 7 bases; unmatched junction bases: 4. Germline V gene data show CDR1 as SGDLS and CDR2 as YYNGEE. This CDR3 spans 14 amino acids. The DNA for the CDR3 is TGTGCCAGCAGCCCGACTAGCGGGAGGGGGGAGCAGTACTTC. Translating it yields CASSPTSGRGEQYF.

V gene TRBV4-2 combines with J gene TRBJ2-6; 7 nucleotides align to TRBD1. CDR3 size: 16 residues. Germline V CDR1 and CDR2: LGHNA, YNFKEQ. V shed 2 bases, J shed 4 bases, and the junction held 5 bases outside the gene matches. This chain's CDR3 is CASSQPQGTGANVLTF. For the CDR3, the DNA is TGTGCCAGCAGCCAACCACAGGGGACCGGGGCCAACGTCCTGACTTTC.

The genes are TRBV7-9 and TRBJ2-1; 8 nucleotides match TRBD1. The V and J ends lost 2 bases and 8 bases, in that order; junction bases with no gene match: 8. The CDR3 has 15 residues. Germline lookup yields CDR1 SEHNR and CDR2 FQNEAQ (reference sequence). CDR3 sequence reads: CASSLSQGAPHEQFF. CDR3 nucleotides: TGTGCCAGCAGCTTAAGCCAGGGGGCCCCCCATGAGCAGTTCTTC.